The 17 T cell receptor beta chains below were found in one sample sequenced in a study of identical twins. TCRdb re-analysed the 5' RACE reads in MiXCR, keeping a single row per CDR3 protein. The sample carries more than 400,000 distinct CDR3 sequences, 12% to 15% recorded once. These records were also assigned to another study, of yellow fever vaccine responses in identical twins.

The sequenced material came from CD4+ T cells sorted from blood. The receptors originated from a young woman in good health.

The chain has TRBV11-3 and TRBJ2-1; no clear D gene. The CDR3 covers 11 residues. The germline V gene has CDR1 SGHNT and CDR2 YENEEA. V was trimmed by 1 base and J by 9 bases, leaving 4 bases between them. CDR3 sequence reads: CASSLASEQFF. In nucleotides, the CDR3 is TGTGCCAGCAGCTTAGCGAGTGAGCAGTTCTTC.

This clonotype was seen a handful of times. This chain joins TRBV24-1 and TRBJ2-7; 7 nucleotides line up with TRBD2. CDR3 length: 14 residues. The J segment lost 2 bases and the V segment lost 5 bases, leaving 5 bases of the junction unmatched. Germline V gene lookup returns CDR1 KGHDR and CDR2 SFDVKD. The CDR3 sequence is CATSAGGSTYEQYF. The CDR3 DNA reads TGTGCCACCAGTGCCGGCGGGAGCACCTACGAGCAGTACTTC.

The chain combines TRBV5-4 with TRBJ2-3, with D maybe TRBD2 (6 bases). The germline V gene encodes CDR1 SGHNT and CDR2 YYREEE (reference sequence). With 0 bases removed from V and 6 bases from J, the gap between germline ends came to 17 bases. This CDR3 has 16 residues. In DNA form, the CDR3 reads TGTGCCAGCAGCTTGGGTAAGCTAGCGTCCACGGATACGCAGTATTTT. Its protein product is CASSLGKLASTDTQYF.

This clonotype occurred many times. V usage is TRBV12-3 or TRBV12-4 and J usage is TRBJ2-7; the D is unclear. The CDR3 spans 11 residues. V gave up 1 base and J gave up 5 bases, with 3 bases separating them. CDR3 region: CASSLVHEQYF. The CDR3 bases are TGTGCCAGCAGTTTAGTGCACGAGCAGTACTTC.

This clonotype occurred a few times. The V and J genes are TRBV28 and TRBJ2-7, with 7 nucleotides matching TRBD1. CDR1 MDHEN and CDR2 SYDVKM come from the germline V gene. The trim removed 6 bases at V and 0 bases at J, leaving 14 bases unmatched. The CDR3 is 17 residues long. In nucleotides, the CDR3 is TGTGCCAGCAGATACTCCTCGGGACAGATGAGCTCCTACGAGCAGTACTTC. Residues: CASRYSSGQMSSYEQYF.

The genes are TRBV2 and TRBJ2-1; D may be TRBD2 (5 bases). The V and J ends lost 3 bases and 9 bases respectively, with 12 bases between them. The CDR3 has 13 amino acids. Per the germline V gene, CDR1 is SNHLY and CDR2 is FYNNEI. CDR3 region: CASSELLGLEQFF. As DNA, the CDR3 is TGTGCCAGCAGTGAGCTACTAGGTCTTGAGCAGTTCTTC.

This clonotype was detected only a few times. The CDR3 loop reads CASSLIGRGNNNEQFF. The CDR3 region has the DNA TGTGCCAGCAGCTTAATCGGGCGGGGGAATAACAATGAGCAGTTCTTC. The genes are TRBV7-9 and TRBJ2-1, with 7 bases aligning to TRBD2. After removal of 2 bases from V and 5 bases from J, the junction contained 9 bases not matched to a gene. From germline, CDR1 is SEHNR and CDR2 FQNEAQ (reference sequence). The CDR3 runs 16 residues.

This clonotype was counted between two and nine times. The chain links TRBV12-3 or TRBV12-4 to TRBJ2-1; TRBD2 matches at 12 bases. The CDR3 contains 14 residues. V shed 10 bases and J 7 bases; nucleotides not matched to a gene: 8. The DNA of the CDR3 is TGTGCCACCGGACTAGCGGGAAGGAGGAATGAGCAGTTCTTC. This encodes CATGLAGRRNEQFF.

This clonotype has a single count. This chain uses TRBV12-3 or TRBV12-4 with TRBJ2-2; 7 bases fit TRBD2. The trim removed 7 bases at V and 8 bases at J, leaving 10 bases unmatched. The CDR3 extends over 14 amino acids. CDR3 amino acids: CASTPGLVNGELFF. CDR3 DNA: TGTGCCAGCACCCCCGGACTAGTTAATGGGGAGCTGTTTTTT.

This clonotype has only a few counts. The chain employs TRBV5-1 and TRBJ1-1; D is perhaps TRBD1 (6 bases). The CDR3 is made up of 17 amino acids. V was trimmed by 0 bases and J by 0 bases, leaving 15 bases between them. The germline gives CDR1 SGHRS, CDR2 YFSETQ. CDR3 nucleotide sequence: TGCGCCAGCAGCTTGGGGTCCTCCGGGGGCGTGAACACTGAAGCTTTCTTT. Translated, it gives CASSLGSSGGVNTEAFF.

The V and J genes are TRBV6-2 or TRBV6-3 and TRBJ2-1, with D possibly matching TRBD2 (7 bases). This CDR3 has 14 residues. Trimming stripped 5 bases from V and 9 bases from J, with 17 bases between. Germline V gene data show CDR1 as MNHEY and CDR2 as SVGEGT. Written as DNA, the CDR3 is TGTGCCAGCAGTCCCCAGGGTGGGGGGGCTGAGCAGTTCTTC. Translation gives CASSPQGGGAEQFF.

The rearrangement joins TRBV20-1 to TRBJ1-1, with D maybe TRBD1 (5 bases). CDR3 size: 14 residues. V was cut by 6 bases and J by 4 bases, with 18 bases left in between. CDR1 is DFQATT, CDR2 SNEGSKA, per germline (reference sequence). The CDR3 DNA sequence: TGCAGTGCCCCCGCCCCCACAAGGGGCACTGAAGCTTTCTTT. Translated, it gives CSAPAPTRGTEAFF.

This clonotype was picked up a small number of times. The genes are TRBV12-3 or TRBV12-4 and TRBJ1-3, with TRBD1 matching over 7 bases. Trimming at V came to 5 bases and at J to 2 bases, leaving 6 bases not matched to a gene. This CDR3 spans 15 amino acids. Here the CDR3 reads CASSPMTGPGNTIYF. As DNA, the CDR3 is TGTGCCAGCAGTCCAATGACAGGGCCTGGAAACACCATATATTTT.

A few counts support this clonotype. The chain combines TRBV4-1 with TRBJ1-1; D gene unclear. This CDR3 is built from 15 residues. V gave up 1 base and J gave up 2 bases, with 11 bases separating them. Germline V CDR1 and CDR2: MGHRA, YSYEKL. The CDR3 region is CASSQGVNDNTEAFF. The CDR3 nucleotides are TGCGCCAGCAGCCAAGGAGTGAACGACAACACTGAAGCTTTCTTT.

This clonotype has a handful of counts. V is TRBV20-1 and J is TRBJ2-5; 7 bases map to TRBD1. V dropped 6 bases and J dropped 2; count of bases not matched to a gene: 3. The CDR3 covers 12 residues. Germline loops: CDR1 DFQATT, CDR2 SNEGSKA (reference sequence). In DNA form, the CDR3 reads TGCAGTGCCAGACAGGGACAAGAGACCCAGTACTTC. Translation gives CSARQGQETQYF.

At least ten counts were recorded for this clonotype. The chain combines TRBV20-1 with TRBJ2-3, with a possible D match to TRBD1 (5 bases). V lost 1 base and J 1 base, leaving 9 bases between the germline ends. Germline assignment: CDR1 DFQATT and CDR2 SNEGSKA (reference sequence). The CDR3 has 14 residues. The CDR3 region is CSARARGGTDTQYF. The DNA of the CDR3 is TGCAGTGCTAGAGCAAGGGGCGGCACAGATACGCAGTATTTT.

The chain is built from TRBV3-1 and TRBJ2-7; the match to TRBD1 covers 8 bases. This CDR3 is 13 amino acids long. The J segment lost 6 bases and the V segment lost 3 bases, leaving 4 bases of the junction unmatched. Germline lookup yields CDR1 LGHDT and CDR2 YNNKEL (reference sequence). CDR3 DNA: TGTGCCAGCAGCCAGAGGACAGGGCTCGAGCAGTACGTC. Its protein is CASSQRTGLEQYV.